This T cell receptor (beta chain) was identified during a study of blood T cell repertoires in COVID-19. This clone has a single count. This CDR3 is built from 15 residues. The V and J ends lost 4 bases and 3 bases, in that order; junction bases with no gene match: 11. Germline V gives CDR1 GTSNPN, CDR2 SVGIG (reference sequence). The data were produced by immunoSEQ multiplex PCR, yet TCRdb's version contains in-frame clones alone and is incomplete. The data contain 55,000 to 80,000 clones, 65% to 85% of them seen just once; the ten biggest clones take up 5% to 6.5%. The chain recombines TRBV30 with TRBJ2-7, with 8 bases that match TRBD1. The sequencing sample was made of peripheral blood. The receptor's source is a human donor in a cohort sampled during active COVID-19. The DNA for the CDR3 is TGTGCCTGGAACGATTTGGGCAGGGGGCTCTACGAGCAGTACTTC. Translated: CAWNDLGRGLYEQYF.